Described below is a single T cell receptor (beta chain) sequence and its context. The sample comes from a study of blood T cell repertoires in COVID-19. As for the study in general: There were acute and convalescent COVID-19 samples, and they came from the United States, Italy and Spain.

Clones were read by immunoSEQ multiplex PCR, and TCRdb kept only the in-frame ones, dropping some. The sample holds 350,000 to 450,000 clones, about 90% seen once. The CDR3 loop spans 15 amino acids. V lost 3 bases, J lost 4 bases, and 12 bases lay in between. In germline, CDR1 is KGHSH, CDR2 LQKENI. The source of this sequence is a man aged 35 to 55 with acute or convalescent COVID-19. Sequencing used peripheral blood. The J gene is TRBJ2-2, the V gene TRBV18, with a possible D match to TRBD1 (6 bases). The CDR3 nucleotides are TGTGCCAGCTCACCTGGACGAGGGGGCACCGGGGAGCTGTTTTTT. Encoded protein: CASSPGRGGTGELFF.